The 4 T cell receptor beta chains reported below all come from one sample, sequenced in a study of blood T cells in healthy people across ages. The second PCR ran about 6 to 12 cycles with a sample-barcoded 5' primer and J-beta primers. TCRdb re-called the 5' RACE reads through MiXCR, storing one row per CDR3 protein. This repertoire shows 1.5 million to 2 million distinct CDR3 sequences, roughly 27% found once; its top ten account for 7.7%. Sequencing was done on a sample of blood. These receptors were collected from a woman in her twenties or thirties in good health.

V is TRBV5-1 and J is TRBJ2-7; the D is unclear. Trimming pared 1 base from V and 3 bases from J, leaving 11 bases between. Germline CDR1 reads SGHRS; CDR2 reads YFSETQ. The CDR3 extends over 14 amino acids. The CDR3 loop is CASSLRNSCYEQYF. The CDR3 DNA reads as TGCGCCAGCAGCTTGCGAAACAGCTGCTACGAGCAGTACTTC.

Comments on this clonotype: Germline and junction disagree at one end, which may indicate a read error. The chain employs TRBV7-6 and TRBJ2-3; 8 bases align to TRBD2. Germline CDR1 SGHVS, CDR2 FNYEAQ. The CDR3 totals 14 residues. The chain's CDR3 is CACSLGPGGDTQYF. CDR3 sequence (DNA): TGTGCCTGCAGCTTAGGGCCGGGAGGGGATACGCAGTATTTT.

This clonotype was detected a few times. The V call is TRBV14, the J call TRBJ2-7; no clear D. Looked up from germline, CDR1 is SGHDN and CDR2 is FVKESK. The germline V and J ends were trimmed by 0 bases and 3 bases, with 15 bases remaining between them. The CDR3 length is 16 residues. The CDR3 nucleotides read TGTGCCAGCAGCCAAGAGGGCACCCGGGCAGGCTACGAGCAGTACTTC. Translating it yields CASSQEGTRAGYEQYF.

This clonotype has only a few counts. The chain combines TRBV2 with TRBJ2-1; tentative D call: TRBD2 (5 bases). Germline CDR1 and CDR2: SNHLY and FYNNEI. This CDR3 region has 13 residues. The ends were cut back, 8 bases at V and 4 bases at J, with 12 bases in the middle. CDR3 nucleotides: TGTGCCAGCGGCCGGGAACTATACAATGAGCAGTTCTTC. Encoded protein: CASGRELYNEQFF. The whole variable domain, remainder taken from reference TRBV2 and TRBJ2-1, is EPEVTQTPSHQVTQMGQEVILRCVPISNHLYFYWYRQILGQKVEFLVSFYNNEISEKSEIFDDQFSVERPDGSNFTLKIRSTKLEDSAMYFCASGRELYNEQFFGPGTRLTVL.